This T cell receptor beta chain emerged from a study of molecular identifiers for immune sequencing clone quantification. In the study overall: Across replicate runs, RNA obtained from around 20,000 or 100,000 naive CD8 cells was divided into five, with four undergoing sequencing.

Only one count was recorded for this clonotype. The junction had 10 bases not matched to a gene; V was cut back by 1 base and J by 8 bases. The CDR3 spans 15 residues. Per germline, CDR1 GTSNPN and CDR2 SVGIG (reference sequence). Sorted naive CD8 T cells, roughly 20,000 to 1,100,000, were sequenced from 10%, 30% or 50% RNA. As CD8+CD4-CCR7+CD45RA+ cells, naive CD8 T cells were sorted. Using its own MiXCR run on the PCR reads, TCRdb lists one record per CDR3 protein. The top ten clones hold about 0.7% of a sample with about 320,000 distinct CDR3 sequences, roughly a quarter of them seen once. Sequencing used naive CD8+ T cells from blood, with Jurkat cell RNA spiked in. Subset defined: FACS-sorted CD8+CD4-CCR7+CD45RA+ naive T cells. This chain joins TRBV30 and TRBJ1-4; TRBD1 aligns across 7 bases. This TCR came from a human donor in good health. Some libraries in this study had Jurkat cell RNA spiked in. CDR3 DNA sequence: TGTGCCTGGAGTGGGGGTACAGGGGAAGGAGAAAAACTGTTTTTT. The encoded protein is CAWSGGTGEGEKLFF.